The next 18 T cell receptor beta chains were all read from a single sample in a study of OX40 agonist ivuxolimab in advanced cancers. Using immunoSEQ multiplex PCR, the repertoire was profiled, and TCRdb retains in-frame clones only, with some absent. There are some 90,000 clones in the sample; about 90% occur only once, and approximately 0.81% lies in the top ten. This material consisted of CD4+ or CD8+ T cells sorted from blood, taken in a trial of the OX40 agonist ivuxolimab. The source is an adult with an advanced solid tumor such as melanoma, head and neck, liver or kidney cancer.

This chain uses TRBV4-3 with TRBJ2-7, with D possibly TRBD2 on 6 matching bases. The CDR3 contains 14 residues. Trimming removed 4 bases at V and 3 bases at J, with 13 bases between. The germline gives CDR1 LGHNA, CDR2 YSLEER. CDR3 protein: CASSPSPGLYEQYF. The DNA for the CDR3 is TGCGCCAGCAGCCCGTCCCCGGGACTCTACGAGCAGTACTTC.

This chain links TRBV5-1 with TRBJ2-1, with 14 bases matching TRBD2. J was trimmed by 6 bases and V by 3 bases; bases with no gene match: 5. This CDR3 is built from 16 residues. Germline CDR1 is SGHRS and CDR2 is YFSETQ. The CDR3 sequence: CASSSLGLAGGNEQFF. CDR3 in DNA: TGCGCCAGCAGCTCCCTCGGACTAGCGGGAGGCAATGAGCAGTTCTTC.

The J gene is TRBJ2-1, the V gene TRBV4-3; 13 nucleotides line up with TRBD2. Per germline, CDR1 LGHNA and CDR2 YSLEER. V shed 4 bases, J shed 8 bases, and the junction held 14 bases outside the gene matches. The CDR3 length is 18 residues. The CDR3 reads CASSPGLAGATGNHEQFF. The DNA for the CDR3 is TGCGCCAGCAGCCCCGGACTAGCGGGAGCGACGGGTAACCATGAGCAGTTCTTC.

The chain has TRBV7-3 and TRBJ2-1; 14 bases match TRBD2. Germline lookup yields CDR1 SGHTA and CDR2 FQGTGA. The length of the CDR3 is 15 residues. Trimming at V came to 6 bases and at J to 5 bases, leaving 3 bases not matched to a gene. CDR3 nucleotide sequence: TGTGCCAGCAGGACGGGACTAGCGGGAGACAATGAGCAGTTCTTC. It codes for CASRTGLAGDNEQFF.

Turning to this clone: A read error may produce the germline difference seen at one junction end. The V gene is TRBV7-7, the J gene TRBJ2-3; maybe TRBD1 (6 bases). CDR3 length: 13 residues. Germline V gives CDR1 SSHAT, CDR2 FNYEAQ (reference sequence). For the CDR3, the DNA is TGTGCTAGCAGCCCAGAGGGCAGGGGCGTGCAGTATTTT. Amino acid sequence: CASSPEGRGVQYF.

The V and J genes are TRBV19 and TRBJ2-1; tentative D call: TRBD2 (6 bases). This CDR3 spans 13 amino acids. CDR1 is LNHDA and CDR2 is SQIVND in the germline V gene (reference sequence). V dropped 6 bases and J dropped 0 bases, with 6 bases sitting between them. CDR3 protein: CASSGSSYNEQFF. In nucleotides, the CDR3 is TGTGCCAGTAGCGGGAGCTCCTACAATGAGCAGTTCTTC.

The chain is built from TRBV2 and TRBJ1-2, with D unclear. The CDR3 sequence is 13 residues long. V lost 4 bases to trimming and J lost 4 bases, with 10 bases between them. Per germline, CDR1 SNHLY and CDR2 FYNNEI. CDR3 nucleotides: TGTGCCAGCAGTGTGGATAGAGCCTATGGCTACACCTTC. Its protein product is CASSVDRAYGYTF.

V and J are TRBV7-8 and TRBJ2-1; no clear D gene. The V and J ends lost 0 bases and 3 bases respectively, with 9 bases between them. Per germline, CDR1 SGHVS and CDR2 FQNEAQ. This CDR3 region has 15 residues. The CDR3 bases are TGTGCCAGCAGCTTAGCGGAGTTGAGCTACAATGAGCAGTTCTTC. Translated, it gives CASSLAELSYNEQFF.

V usage is TRBV29-1 and J usage is TRBJ2-5, with a possible D match to TRBD1 (5 bases). The CDR3 runs to 12 residues. Germline loops: CDR1 SQVTM, CDR2 ANQGSEA. V lost 5 bases and J 2 bases, leaving 9 bases between the germline ends. The CDR3 DNA is TGCAGCGTTCACAGGTCACAAGAGACCCAGTACTTC. Translating it yields CSVHRSQETQYF. Together with reference TRBV29-1 and TRBJ2-5, the CDR3 gives the full variable domain: SAVISQKPSRDICQRGTSLTIQCQVDSQVTMMFWYRQQPGQSLTLIATANQGSEATYESGFVIDKFPISRPNLTFSTLTVSNMSPEDSSIYLCSVHRSQETQYFGPGTRLLVL.

This clone was recorded only once. The chain uses TRBV6-5 and TRBJ1-4, with 8 bases fitting TRBD1. J was trimmed by 5 bases and V by 6 bases; bases with no gene match: 8. The CDR3 totals 15 residues. From germline, CDR1 is MNHEY and CDR2 SVGAGI. In nucleotides, the CDR3 is TGTGCCAGCAGACTCGGGACAGGAAGGAATGAAAAACTGTTTTTT. Amino acids: CASRLGTGRNEKLFF.

The chain couples TRBV18 to TRBJ1-4; 9 bases fit TRBD1. Germline V gives CDR1 KGHSH, CDR2 LQKENI. There are 14 residues in the CDR3. V lost 6 bases, J lost 8 bases, and 7 bases stayed unmatched. The CDR3 here is CASSAGQGEEKLFF. In DNA, the CDR3 is TGTGCCAGCTCGGCGGGACAGGGTGAAGAAAAACTGTTTTTT.

This clone was seen a single time. The chain carries TRBV25-1 and TRBJ1-2; D is undetermined. The CDR3 has 16 residues. Per germline, CDR1 MGHDK and CDR2 SYGVNS. V lost 1 base and J lost 8, with 20 bases in between. The CDR3 region is CASSESRAPAGWGYTF. The DNA for the CDR3 is TGTGCCAGCAGTGAATCCCGGGCCCCGGCAGGATGGGGCTACACCTTC.

This clone was seen a single time. This sequence joins TRBV11-3 and TRBJ1-1, with a weak D call TRBD1 (5 bases). The V gene's germline CDR1 is SGHNT and CDR2 YENEEA. The CDR3 covers 15 residues. Between the trimmed V and J ends, which lost 1 base and 0 bases, there was a span of 9 bases. The CDR3 here is CASSLGGVVNTEAFF. In DNA form, the CDR3 reads TGTGCCAGCAGCTTAGGGGGGGTTGTGAACACTGAAGCTTTCTTT.

This sequence joins TRBV11-2 and TRBJ1-1; weak D call: TRBD1 (5 bases). The CDR3 is made up of 16 amino acids. Germline lookup yields CDR1 SGHAT and CDR2 FQNNGV. Trimming left V 0 bases short and J 5 bases short, with 16 bases between. The CDR3, as DNA: TGTGCCAGCAGCTTAGATTGGAACGGTCAGGGAACTGAAGCTTTCTTT. This translates into CASSLDWNGQGTEAFF.

Concerning this clone itself: This same CDR3 is encoded by further DNA sequences in the sample. The chain links TRBV4-1 to TRBJ1-2; possible D gene TRBD1, 6 bases. Germline V CDR1 and CDR2: MGHRA, YSYEKL. Trimming left V 0 bases short and J 8 bases short, with 10 bases between. This CDR3 is 13 amino acids long. The CDR3 loop is CASSQDRGGGYTF. The DNA for the CDR3 is TGCGCCAGCAGCCAAGACAGGGGAGGCGGCTACACCTTC.

A word on this clone: The germline gene is not matched at one end of the junction; a read error may be the cause. The genes are TRBV7-7 and TRBJ2-5; D remains unclear. The CDR3 spans 13 residues. Germline CDR1 SSHAT, CDR2 FNYEAQ (reference sequence). CDR3 sequence: CASSLDSIGTQYF. CDR3 DNA: TGTGCTAGCAGCTTAGACTCGATAGGGACCCAGTACTTC.

The chain is built from TRBV9 and TRBJ2-1, with 9 nucleotides matching TRBD2. Germline CDR1 and CDR2: SGDLS and YYNGEE. The V segment lost 2 bases and the J segment 8 bases; nucleotides outside the gene matches: 8. The CDR3 consists of 15 residues. The DNA for the CDR3 is TGTGCCAGCAGCGTGGGCGGGAGGGCCTTTGATGAGCAGTTCTTC. Translation: CASSVGGRAFDEQFF.

The chain combines TRBV19 with TRBJ2-5, with D maybe TRBD1 (6 bases). This CDR3 region has 16 residues. Per germline, CDR1 LNHDA and CDR2 SQIVND (reference sequence). V gave up 2 bases and J gave up 5 bases, with 18 bases separating them. The CDR3 spells CASSIMDRRIGETQYF. CDR3 DNA: TGTGCCAGTAGTATAATGGACAGACGAATAGGGGAGACCCAGTACTTC.